This T cell receptor (beta chain) emerged from a study of T cell clonotyping in hematopoietic cell transplantation. Germline V gene sequence: CDR1 MNHEY, CDR2 SMNVEV (reference sequence). This CDR3 has 15 amino acids. V was trimmed by 6 bases and J by 8 bases, leaving 19 bases between them. Data came from immunoSEQ multiplex PCR; TCRdb stores just in-frame clones and leaves some out. The table shows about 9,200 clones, with roughly 84% occurring only once. Described time point: recipient sample about 28 days before transplant, after cytoreduction. The TCR comes from an older woman with acute myeloid leukemia. Some clones in this sample may be carry-over from other donors' samples. The J gene is TRBJ1-4, the V gene TRBV27; D is perhaps TRBD1 (6 bases). The specimen was peripheral blood mononuclear cells, collected before stem cell transplant. CDR3 region: CASSATTRGSEKLFF. The CDR3 DNA is TGTGCCAGCAGCGCCACGACAAGGGGGAGCGAAAAACTGTTTTTT.